This T cell receptor (beta chain) is from a study of patients and donors after allogeneic stem cell transplantation. TCRdb re-analysed the RT-PCR reads in MiXCR, keeping a single row per CDR3 protein. The sample has about 70,000 distinct CDR3 sequences; approximately 26% are singletons. The sequenced material came from blood, either unsorted or a sorted T cell fraction (not recorded which). This clonotype was obtained from a human donor who was either an allogeneic HSCT recipient or a stem cell or donor lymphocyte infusion donor (not recorded which). It is not recorded whose cells these are; they may come from a transplant donor.

CDR3 sequence reads: CASIRGQVGSNQPQHF. The CDR3 DNA sequence: TGTGCCAGCATCAGGGGGCAGGTTGGAAGCAATCAGCCCCAGCATTTT. The chain couples TRBV6-1 to TRBJ1-5, with TRBD1 identical over 8 bases. V lost 7 bases to trimming and J lost 1 base; unmatched junction nucleotides: 9. The CDR3 consists of 16 residues. CDR1 is MNHNS and CDR2 is SASEGT in the germline V gene.